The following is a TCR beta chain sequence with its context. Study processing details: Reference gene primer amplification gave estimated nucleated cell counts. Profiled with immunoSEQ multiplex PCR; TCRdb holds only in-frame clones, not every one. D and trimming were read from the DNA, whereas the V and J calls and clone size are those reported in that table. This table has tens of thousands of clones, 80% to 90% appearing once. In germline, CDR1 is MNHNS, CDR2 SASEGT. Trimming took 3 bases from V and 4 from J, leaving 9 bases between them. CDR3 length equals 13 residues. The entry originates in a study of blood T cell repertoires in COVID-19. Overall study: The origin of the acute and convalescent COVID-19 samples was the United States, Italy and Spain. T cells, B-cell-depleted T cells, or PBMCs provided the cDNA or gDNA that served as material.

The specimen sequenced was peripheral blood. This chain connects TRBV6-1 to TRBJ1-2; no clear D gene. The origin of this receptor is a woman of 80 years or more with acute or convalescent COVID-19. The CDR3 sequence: CASSDANFYGYTF. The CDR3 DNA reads TGTGCCAGCAGTGACGCGAATTTCTATGGCTACACCTTC.